The source of this T cell receptor beta chain is a study of radiotherapy plus CTLA-4 blockade in lung cancer. Study overall: Among enrolled patients, roughly 20% responded and roughly 31% achieved disease control.

Study-wide points: Blood-borne expansion of tumor-derived TCR clones followed radiotherapy plus ipilimumab. Early blood T cell clone dynamics, with interferon-beta, were reported to best predict response.

In the case of this clone: Its antigen remains unidentified.

Generated by immunoSEQ multiplex PCR, the TCRdb table keeps only in-frame clones and is missing some. The data hold 100,000 to 150,000 clones, with around 90% observed a single time. The source is a human donor with non-small cell lung cancer that progressed on radiotherapy plus ipilimumab. Sequencing used peripheral blood, obtained from a patient treated with radiotherapy plus ipilimumab.

DNA of the CDR3: TGTGCCAGCAGTGCACTGGGGCCGGCTAATGAAAAACTGTTTTTT. Its protein is CASSALGPANEKLFF. The genes are TRBV6-1 and TRBJ1-4; D perhaps matches TRBD1 (5 bases). Germline-derived CDR1 and CDR2 are MNHNS and SASEGT. V lost 4 bases and J lost 3, with 12 bases in between. The CDR3 has 15 residues.